This T cell receptor beta chain came from a study of cytomegalovirus exposure and HLA in healthy donors. The CDR3 runs to 16 residues. Germline loops: CDR1 SEHNR, CDR2 FQNEAQ (reference sequence). The V end was cut by 5 bases, the J end by 1 base, with 17 bases between. Researchers ran the PCR with 60 Vbeta and 13 Jbeta primers. Some clones are missing from TCRdb's copy, which holds only in-frame ones; the method was immunoSEQ multiplex PCR. The sample consists of some 87,000 clones, roughly 73% of them appearing once. Sequencing was carried out using PBMCs. The chain has TRBV7-9 and TRBJ1-1, with D unresolved. This clonotype was sampled from a man aged 50 or older in good health and CMV-seropositive. Here the CDR3 reads CASSPGVGQANTEAFF. CDR3 nucleotides: TGTGCCAGCAGCCCGGGAGTTGGTCAGGCGAACACTGAAGCTTTCTTT.